This TCR beta chain came from a study of CD8 T cells in Susac syndrome. Trimming pared 3 bases from V and 7 bases from J, leaving 13 bases between. This CDR3 comprises 13 residues. Germline V gives CDR1 SQVTM, CDR2 ANQGSEA. When the RNA was reverse transcribed, random hexamers were used with an input of about 0.45 to 1 ug. Across 54 Vbeta and 13 Jbeta, immunoSEQ multiplex PCR amplified TCR beta CDR3. MiXCR, run by TCRdb on the immunoSEQ multiplex PCR reads, gives a single entry per CDR3 protein. The repertoire consists of roughly 140,000 distinct CDR3 sequences, with approximately 94% occurring once and the leading ten covering roughly 0.21%. CD8+ and CD4+ T cells from blood underwent TCR beta sequencing, which was carried out in a high-throughput format. Bulk CD8+ and CD4+ cells came from magnetic negative isolation; CD8+ TEMRA by FACS.

The V and J genes are TRBV29-1 and TRBJ2-1; possibly TRBD1 for D (5 bases). The source material was CD8+ T cells from PBMCs. The sequence came from a human donor with multiple sclerosis. CDR3 loop: CSVDRGRRNEQFF. The CDR3 DNA sequence: TGCAGCGTTGATAGGGGAAGAAGGAATGAGCAGTTCTTC.